This T cell receptor beta chain came from a study of blood T cell repertoires in COVID-19. Original handling: How many nucleated cells were present was estimated from reference gene primer amplification. Sequencing used immunoSEQ multiplex PCR; TCRdb keeps in-frame clones, though not all of them. From that table come the V and J calls and clone size; the DNA was used to work out D and trimming. This sample has under 300,000 clones, with about 87% found just once. The CDR3 totals 15 residues. Trimming left V 3 bases short and J 7 bases short, with 15 bases between. Germline CDR1 is MGHDK and CDR2 is SYGVNS.

The sample was PBMCs or T cells enriched from blood (not recorded which). The source of this sequence is a woman aged 40 to 49 with acute COVID-19. The J gene is TRBJ1-4, the V gene TRBV25-1; no definite D call. The CDR3 bases are TGTGCCAGCAGTGACCCTTTCCCTGGCGGTGAAAAACTGTTTTTT. It codes for CASSDPFPGGEKLFF.